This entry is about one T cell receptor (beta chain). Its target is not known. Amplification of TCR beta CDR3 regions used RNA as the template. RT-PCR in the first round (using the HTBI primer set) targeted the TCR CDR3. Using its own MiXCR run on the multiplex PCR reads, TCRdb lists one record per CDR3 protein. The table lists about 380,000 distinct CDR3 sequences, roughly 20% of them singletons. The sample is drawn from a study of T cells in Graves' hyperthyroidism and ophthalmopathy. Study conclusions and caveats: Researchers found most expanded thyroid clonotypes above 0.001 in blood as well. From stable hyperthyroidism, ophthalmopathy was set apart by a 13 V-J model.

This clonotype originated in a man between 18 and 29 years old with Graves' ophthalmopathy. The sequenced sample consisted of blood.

CDR3 DNA: TGCGCCAGCTGTTGGTCGGGCGGGGGGGTCCAAGAGACCCAGTACTTC. Translating gives CASCWSGGGVQETQYF. The V and J genes are TRBV5-1 and TRBJ2-5; 9 bases line up with TRBD2. This CDR3 region has 16 residues. Germline V lookup: CDR1 SGHRS, CDR2 YFSETQ. V trimming: 7 bases; J trimming: 1 base; junction bases outside the gene matches: 11.